Reported below is one TCR beta chain. Its antigen is unidentified. The data belong to a study of graft-versus-host responses after intestinal transplantation. Study-level background: Multivisceral, liver-intestinal, or isolated intestinal transplants were performed in recipients. All recipients were given anti-thymocyte globulin induction, and tacrolimus and steroids were then administered for 2 to 4 years.

The method was immunoSEQ multiplex PCR; TCRdb's version includes in-frame clones alone and lacks a portion of them. The data contain about 100,000 clones, roughly 84% of them singletons. Whole-study results and caveats: Recipient-marrow GvH clones were detected, some having first appeared in ileum or blood.

This receptor was obtained from a human donor who received an intestinal transplant. The sequences come from unstimulated CD4+ T cells sorted from spleen or lymph node cells, collected before intestinal transplant.

The CDR3 DNA follows: TGCGCCAGCCGACCCGGTGCGGGTTTGAACACTGAAGCTTTCTTT. Translation: CASRPGAGLNTEAFF. This rearrangement joins TRBV5-1 to TRBJ1-1; D is unresolved. Per germline, CDR1 SGHRS and CDR2 YFSETQ. CDR3 length equals 15 residues. Trimming removed 7 bases from V and 0 bases from J, with 16 bases in between.